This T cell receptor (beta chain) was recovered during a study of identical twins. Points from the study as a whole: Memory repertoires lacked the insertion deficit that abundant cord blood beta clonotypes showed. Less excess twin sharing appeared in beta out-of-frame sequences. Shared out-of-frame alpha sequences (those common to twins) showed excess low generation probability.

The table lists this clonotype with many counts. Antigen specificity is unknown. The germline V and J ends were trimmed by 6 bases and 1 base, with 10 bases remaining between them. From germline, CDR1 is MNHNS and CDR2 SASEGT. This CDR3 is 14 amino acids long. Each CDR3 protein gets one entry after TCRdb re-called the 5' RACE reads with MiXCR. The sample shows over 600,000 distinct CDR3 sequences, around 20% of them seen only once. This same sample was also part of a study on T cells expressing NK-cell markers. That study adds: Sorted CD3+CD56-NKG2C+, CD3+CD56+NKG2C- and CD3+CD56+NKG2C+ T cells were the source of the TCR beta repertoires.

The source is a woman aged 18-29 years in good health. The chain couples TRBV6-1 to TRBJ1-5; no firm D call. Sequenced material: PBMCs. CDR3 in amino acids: CASSATVSNQPQHF. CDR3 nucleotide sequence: TGTGCCAGCAGCGCAACAGTGAGCAATCAGCCCCAGCATTTT.